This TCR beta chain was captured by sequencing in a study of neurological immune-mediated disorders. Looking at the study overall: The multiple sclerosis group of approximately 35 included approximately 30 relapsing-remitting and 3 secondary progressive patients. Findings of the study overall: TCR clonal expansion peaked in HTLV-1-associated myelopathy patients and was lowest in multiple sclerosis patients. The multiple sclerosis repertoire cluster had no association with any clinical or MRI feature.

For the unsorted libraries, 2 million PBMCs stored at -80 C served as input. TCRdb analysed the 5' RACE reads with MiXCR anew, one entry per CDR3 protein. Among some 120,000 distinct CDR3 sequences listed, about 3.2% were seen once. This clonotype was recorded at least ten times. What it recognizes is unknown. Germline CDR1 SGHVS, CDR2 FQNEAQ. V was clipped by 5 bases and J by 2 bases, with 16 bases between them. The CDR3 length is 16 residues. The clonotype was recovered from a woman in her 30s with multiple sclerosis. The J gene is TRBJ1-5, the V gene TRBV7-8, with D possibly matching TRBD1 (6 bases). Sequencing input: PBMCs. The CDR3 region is CASSQTQGTRNQPQHF. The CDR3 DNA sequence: TGTGCCAGCAGCCAAACACAGGGCACACGCAATCAGCCCCAGCATTTT.